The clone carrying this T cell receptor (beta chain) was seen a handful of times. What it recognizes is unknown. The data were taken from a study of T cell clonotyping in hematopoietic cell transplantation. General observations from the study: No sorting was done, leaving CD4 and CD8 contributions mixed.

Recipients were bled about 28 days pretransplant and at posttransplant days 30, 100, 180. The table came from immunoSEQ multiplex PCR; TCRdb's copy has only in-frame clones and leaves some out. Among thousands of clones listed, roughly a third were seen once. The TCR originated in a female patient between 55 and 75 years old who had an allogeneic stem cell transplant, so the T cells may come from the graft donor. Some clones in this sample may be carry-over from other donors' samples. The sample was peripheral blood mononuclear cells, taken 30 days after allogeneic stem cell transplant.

The CDR3 sequence: CSVTDRGETQYF. CDR3 DNA sequence: TGCAGCGTTACGGACAGGGGAGAGACCCAGTACTTC. The chain is built from TRBV29-1 and TRBJ2-5; 9 bases are shared with TRBD1. After removal of 5 bases from V and 4 bases from J, the junction contained 2 bases not matched to a gene. The CDR3 has 12 amino acids. Looked up from germline, CDR1 is SQVTM and CDR2 is ANQGSEA. Full variable domain (remainder filled in from reference TRBV29-1 and TRBJ2-5): SAVISQKPSRDICQRGTSLTIQCQVDSQVTMMFWYRQQPGQSLTLIATANQGSEATYESGFVIDKFPISRPNLTFSTLTVSNMSPEDSSIYLCSVTDRGETQYFGPGTRLLVL.